This T cell receptor beta chain originates from a study of human T cells and chemical hapten exposure. Across the whole study: Skin of the upper inner arm, 2 cm by 2 cm, received 2% DPC for sensitization.

This clonotype was seen a handful of times. Its specificity is unknown. General observations from the study: As the donors had alopecia, their immune response may differ from healthy people's. TCRs whose frequency exceeded 1 in 1000 remained the same following DPC sensitization.

In germline, CDR1 is MDHEN, CDR2 SYDVKM. The CDR3 runs 18 residues. The V gene end was trimmed by 7 bases and the J gene end by 8 bases; junction bases not matched to a gene: 17. As to time point: patch test 3, about 24 weeks after DPC sensitization. Treatment indicated: therapeutic diphenylcyclopropenone sensitization with weekly scalp DPC. Authors' analysis steps: Samples ranged from roughly 23,224 to 690,600 TCRs, with a median of 95,638. From the RACE reads, TCRdb called clonotypes with MiXCR, one entry per CDR3 protein. TCRdb, not the original authors, processed these V and J calls. The table shows 150,000 to 200,000 distinct CDR3 sequences, with more than 20% occurring only once.

The TCR sequence derives from a woman aged 35 to 49 with alopecia areata. Some clones in this sample may be carry-over from other donors' samples. The sample here was whole blood, taken in connection with sensitization to the hapten diphenylcyclopropenone (DPC). The chain is built from TRBV28 and TRBJ2-3; 14 bases line up with TRBD2. CDR3: CASTHGLAGGRGRATQYF. CDR3 nucleotides: TGTGCCAGCACACACGGACTAGCGGGAGGACGGGGGCGGGCTACGCAGTATTTT.